One sample yielded the 32 T cell receptor beta chains listed below, sequenced in a study of CD4+ T cells in melanoma. Data came from immunoSEQ multiplex PCR; TCRdb stores just in-frame clones and leaves some out. The data show 9,900 or so clones, 50% to 70% seen once. Sequenced: cells from a culture (not recorded whether cultured in vitro). The receptors shown here come from a human donor with melanoma.

The CDR3 reads CASRLTGTDYNEQFF. CDR3 DNA sequence: TGTGCCAGCAGACTAACCGGGACAGACTACAATGAGCAGTTCTTC. The chain carries TRBV7-3 and TRBJ2-1, with TRBD1 identical over 7 bases. Germline loops: CDR1 SGHTA, CDR2 FQGTGA. The CDR3 is 15 amino acids. The trim removed 6 bases at V and 3 bases at J, leaving 8 bases unmatched.

This clone has a handful of counts. The rearrangement links TRBV9 to TRBJ1-2, with 7 bases lining up with TRBD1. Trimming took 4 bases from V and 3 from J; bases not matched to a gene: 3. The germline V gene encodes CDR1 SGDLS and CDR2 YYNGEE. The CDR3 spans 13 residues. The CDR3 loop reads CASSPDRDYGYTF. The DNA for the CDR3 is TGTGCCAGCAGCCCTGACAGGGACTATGGCTACACCTTC. Using reference TRBV9 and TRBJ1-2 for the parts outside the CDR3, the full variable domain is DSGVTQTPKHLITATGQRVTLRCSPRSGDLSVYWYQQSLDQGLQFLIQYYNGEERAKGNILERFSAQQFPDLHSELNLSSLELGDSALYFCASSPDRDYGYTFGSGTRLTVV.

The chain has TRBV6-6 and TRBJ2-2; possibly TRBD2 for D (7 bases). The V and J ends lost 8 bases and 7 bases respectively, with 11 bases between them. The CDR3 is 12 residues long. Germline CDR1 MNHNY, CDR2 SVGAGI (reference sequence). CDR3 region: CASGGAIGELFF. CDR3 nucleotide sequence: TGTGCCAGCGGGGGGGCGATCGGGGAGCTGTTTTTT.

The J gene is TRBJ2-5, the V gene TRBV5-1; unclear D gene. V lost 3 bases and J lost 1, with 10 bases in between. The CDR3 totals 14 residues. Germline V gene lookup returns CDR1 SGHRS and CDR2 YFSETQ. The CDR3 loop is CASSWAPGQETQYF. CDR3 nucleotide sequence: TGCGCCAGCAGCTGGGCCCCAGGCCAAGAGACCCAGTACTTC.

Only a few counts were recorded for this clone. The rearrangement joins TRBV7-2 to TRBJ1-4, with D possibly matching TRBD1 (5 bases). The CDR3 has 15 residues. V lost 0 bases to trimming and J lost 5 bases, with 10 bases between them. CDR1 is SGHTA and CDR2 is FQGNSA in the germline V gene. For the CDR3, the DNA is TGTGCCAGCAGCTTAGCGGGGGTTCGAAATGAAAAACTGTTTTTT. Protein product: CASSLAGVRNEKLFF. Full variable domain (remainder filled in from reference TRBV7-2 and TRBJ1-4): GAGVSQSPSNKVTEKGKDVELRCDPISGHTALYWYRQSLGQGLEFLIYFQGNSAPDKSGLPSDRFSAERTGGSVSTLTIQRTQQEDSAVYLCASSLAGVRNEKLFFGSGTQLSVL.

The table lists this clone with a few counts. The gene calls are TRBV11-2 and TRBJ1-6; D call uncertain. Trimming stripped 5 bases from V and 7 bases from J, with 12 bases between. The CDR3 length is 14 residues. Germline V gene sequence: CDR1 SGHAT, CDR2 FQNNGV. The CDR3 DNA reads as TGTGCCAGCAGCCCAAGGAGGTCAAATTCACCCCTCCACTTT. This codes for CASSPRRSNSPLHF. Drawing the rest from reference TRBV11-2 and TRBJ1-6, the complete variable domain is EAGVAQSPRYKIIEKRQSVAFWCNPISGHATLYWYQQILGQGPKLLIQFQNNGVVDDSQLPKDRFSAERLKGVDSTLKIQPAKLEDSAVYLCASSPRRSNSPLHFGNGTRLTVT.

The count of this clone is one. The V and J genes are TRBV5-6 and TRBJ2-3, with D perhaps TRBD2 (6 bases). Germline-derived CDR1 and CDR2 are SGHDT and YYEEEE. The CDR3 contains 17 residues. Deletions cut 0 bases from V and 9 bases from J, with 23 bases between. This CDR3 reads CASSLALRWGDGETQYF. The DNA for the CDR3 is TGTGCCAGCAGCTTGGCCTTAAGGTGGGGGGATGGAGAAACGCAGTATTTT.

In this sample, this clone turned up a few times. The chain combines TRBV2 with TRBJ1-1, with 8 positions matching TRBD1. The germline V gene has CDR1 SNHLY and CDR2 FYNNEI. The CDR3 loop spans 16 amino acids. V gave up 1 base and J gave up 3 bases; unmatched junction bases: 7. The CDR3 coding sequence is TGTGCCAGCAGTGAAGGACCAGGGGGCTGGGACACTGAAGCTTTCTTT. It is translated as CASSEGPGGWDTEAFF.

The rearrangement joins TRBV7-9 to TRBJ2-7; tentative D call: TRBD1 (5 bases). This CDR3 has 13 residues. Germline-derived CDR1 and CDR2 are SEHNR and FQNEAQ (reference sequence). Trimming stripped 5 bases from V and 3 bases from J, with 11 bases between. The CDR3 region has the DNA TGTGCCAGCAGCCCCGACAGTGTCTACGAGCAGTACTTC. It is translated as CASSPDSVYEQYF.

The V gene is TRBV7-2, the J gene TRBJ1-2; 8 nucleotides align to TRBD1. V dropped 5 bases and J dropped 8; count of bases not matched to a gene: 7. CDR3 length equals 13 residues. CDR1 is SGHTA, CDR2 FQGNSA, per germline. The chain's CDR3 is CASSLRTGLGYTF. Written as DNA, the CDR3 is TGTGCCAGCAGCCTTCGGACAGGGCTGGGCTACACCTTC. Complete variable domain (other parts from reference TRBV7-2 and TRBJ1-2): GAGVSQSPSNKVTEKGKDVELRCDPISGHTALYWYRQSLGQGLEFLIYFQGNSAPDKSGLPSDRFSAERTGGSVSTLTIQRTQQEDSAVYLCASSLRTGLGYTFGSGTRLTVV.

The rearrangement joins TRBV9 to TRBJ2-3; the match to TRBD2 covers 7 bases. The CDR3 is 15 amino acids. V gave up 4 bases and J gave up 1 base; unmatched junction bases: 6. The germline gives CDR1 SGDLS, CDR2 YYNGEE. In nucleotides, the CDR3 is TGTGCCAGCAGCCGCGGGGGTAGGGGCACAGATACGCAGTATTTT. This encodes CASSRGGRGTDTQYF. Filled out from reference TRBV9 and TRBJ2-3, the complete variable domain reads DSGVTQTPKHLITATGQRVTLRCSPRSGDLSVYWYQQSLDQGLQFLIQYYNGEERAKGNILERFSAQQFPDLHSELNLSSLELGDSALYFCASSRGGRGTDTQYFGPGTRLTVL.

J is TRBJ1-6 and V is TRBV25-1; D gene unclear. V lost 6 bases, J lost 0 bases, and 9 bases lay in between. Germline V gives CDR1 MGHDK, CDR2 SYGVNS. This CDR3 comprises 15 residues. The CDR3 nucleotides are TGTGCCAGCAGAGCAAGGAGCTCCTATAATTCACCCCTCCACTTT. It encodes CASRARSSYNSPLHF.

The CDR3: CASSLEAITSTDTQYF. In nucleotides, the CDR3 is TGCGCCAGCAGCTTGGAGGCTATAACTAGCACAGATACGCAGTATTTT. The V and J genes are TRBV5-1 and TRBJ2-3; D call uncertain. CDR3 size: 16 residues. CDR1 is SGHRS and CDR2 is YFSETQ in the germline V gene. V dropped 0 bases and J dropped 0 bases, with 11 bases sitting between them.

The CDR3 reads CASSAGLTYNEQFF. The DNA for the CDR3 is TGTGCCAGCAGCGCGGGACTAACCTACAATGAGCAGTTCTTC. The chain has TRBV11-2 and TRBJ2-1; 7 bases agree with TRBD2. The CDR3 is 14 residues long. Germline trimming cut 5 bases from V and 2 bases from J; bases unmatched to any gene: 3. CDR1 and CDR2 (germline): SGHAT, FQNNGV.

The chain combines TRBV15 with TRBJ2-1; 11 bases fit TRBD2. The CDR3 is 16 amino acids. Losses at the gene ends were 1 base for V and 4 bases for J; bases not matched to a gene: 3. CDR1 LNHNV and CDR2 YYDKDF come from the germline V gene (reference sequence). The CDR3 DNA is TGTGCCACCAGCAGAGGGGGACTAGCGGCATACAATGAGCAGTTCTTC. Translation gives CATSRGGLAAYNEQFF.

The rearrangement links TRBV5-6 to TRBJ2-3; no definite D call. The CDR3 covers 15 residues. Germline V gene data show CDR1 as SGHDT and CDR2 as YYEEEE. Deletions cut 3 bases from V and 2 bases from J, with 13 bases between. For the CDR3, the DNA is TGTGCCAGCAGCTCCTGGGCCCGCTACACAGATACGCAGTATTTT. Translating gives CASSSWARYTDTQYF.

The chain combines TRBV11-2 with TRBJ1-1; D unresolved. Germline loops: CDR1 SGHAT, CDR2 FQNNGV. With 5 bases removed from V and 2 bases from J, the gap between germline ends came to 6 bases. The CDR3 runs 12 residues. CDR3 DNA: TGTGCCAGCAGCCGCTATAACACTGAAGCTTTCTTT. Translation gives CASSRYNTEAFF.

CDR3 DNA: TGTGCCAGCTCACCGACAGGGGCAACTAGCACAGATACGCAGTATTTT. Amino acid sequence: CASSPTGATSTDTQYF. V usage is TRBV18 and J usage is TRBJ2-3; 8 bases are shared with TRBD1. The V gene end was trimmed by 3 bases and the J gene end by 0 bases; junction bases not matched to a gene: 5. The CDR3 length is 16 residues. Germline V CDR1 and CDR2: KGHSH, LQKENI.

This clone has just a few counts. The rearrangement joins TRBV11-2 to TRBJ1-1; the D is unclear. V was trimmed by 6 bases and J by 0 bases, leaving 5 bases between them. Per germline, CDR1 SGHAT and CDR2 FQNNGV. This CDR3 has 12 amino acids. This CDR3 reads CASRLMNTEAFF. The CDR3 DNA is TGTGCCAGCAGGCTAATGAACACTGAAGCTTTCTTT.

V gene TRBV7-9 combines with J gene TRBJ1-4; D remains ambiguous. This CDR3 is 14 amino acids long. V was cut by 6 bases and J by 8 bases, with 16 bases left in between. Germline V gene lookup returns CDR1 SEHNR and CDR2 FQNEAQ (reference sequence). CDR3 sequence: CASSSDAGGEKLFF. CDR3 DNA sequence: TGTGCCAGCAGTAGTGACGCGGGAGGAGAAAAACTGTTTTTT.

This rearrangement joins TRBV6-6 to TRBJ2-7, with D possibly being TRBD1 (6 bases). Germline V lookup: CDR1 MNHNY, CDR2 SVGAGI (reference sequence). Trimming removed 2 bases at V and 1 base at J, with 15 bases between. The CDR3 totals 16 residues. The DNA of the CDR3 is TGTGCCAGCAGTTACCCAAACCGGGACAAGTCCTACGAGCAGTACTTC. It yields the protein CASSYPNRDKSYEQYF.

This clone has more than one count but fewer than ten. The gene calls are TRBV2 and TRBJ2-7, with D maybe TRBD1 (5 bases). Germline CDR1 SNHLY, CDR2 FYNNEI. Trimming left V 4 bases short and J 6 bases short, with 25 bases between. The CDR3 length is 17 residues. The CDR3, as DNA: TGTGCCAGCAGTGGAGTTCAGGGTCGAAATGTGCTAGGCGAGCAGTACTTC. Protein: CASSGVQGRNVLGEQYF.

The chain combines TRBV6-1 with TRBJ2-7; 12 bases match TRBD1. The CDR3 consists of 14 residues. Trimming at V came to 6 bases and at J to 3 bases, leaving 3 bases not matched to a gene. The V gene's germline CDR1 is MNHNS and CDR2 SASEGT. The CDR3 nucleotides are TGTGCCAGCAGGGGGACAGGGGGCTTCTACGAGCAGTACTTC. Its translation is CASRGTGGFYEQYF.

The chain has TRBV5-4 and TRBJ1-2, with 8 bases identical to TRBD1. There are 14 residues in the CDR3. Germline V lookup: CDR1 SGHNT, CDR2 YYREEE (reference sequence). With V trimmed by 4 bases and J by 5 bases, 7 bases remained unmatched. CDR3 sequence: CASSHKQGGYGYTF. In nucleotides, the CDR3 is TGTGCCAGCAGCCATAAACAGGGGGGGTATGGCTACACCTTC. Full variable domain (remainder filled in from reference TRBV5-4 and TRBJ1-2): ETGVTQSPTHLIKTRGQQVTLRCSSQSGHNTVSWYQQALGQGPQFIFQYYREEENGRGNFPPRFSGLQFPNYSSELNVNALELDDSALYLCASSHKQGGYGYTFGSGTRLTVV.

The J gene is TRBJ2-3, the V gene TRBV27; D possibly uses TRBD1 or TRBD2 (6 bases each). The V gene lost 3 bases and the J gene lost 0 bases, with 10 bases spanning the gap. CDR1 is MNHEY and CDR2 is SMNVEV in the germline V gene (reference sequence). There are 15 residues in the CDR3. Here the CDR3 reads CASSLWGASTDTQYF. CDR3 DNA: TGTGCCAGCAGTTTGTGGGGGGCTAGCACAGATACGCAGTATTTT.

The chain uses TRBV6-1 and TRBJ1-3, with D perhaps TRBD1 (6 bases). Germline V lookup: CDR1 MNHNS, CDR2 SASEGT. The V end lost 5 bases, the J end lost 4 bases, and 12 bases lay between the germline ends. The CDR3 length is 14 residues. The CDR3 reads CASSTGLGGNTIYF. The CDR3 region has the DNA TGTGCCAGCAGTACAGGGTTGGGGGGAAACACCATATATTTT.

V and J are TRBV6-5 and TRBJ2-3, with a tentative D call TRBD2 (6 bases). Trimming took off 9 bases at V and 4 bases at J, with 20 bases between the two ends. Germline loops: CDR1 MNHEY, CDR2 SVGAGI. The CDR3 is 15 amino acids. CDR3 region: CASGRGGDRADTQYF. As DNA, the CDR3 is TGTGCCAGTGGAAGAGGAGGGGATCGGGCAGATACGCAGTATTTT.

This clone is termed medium-sized. The V call is TRBV11-2, the J call TRBJ1-3, with D unresolved. This CDR3 contains 14 residues. The V end lost 4 bases, the J end lost 0 bases, and 7 bases lay between the germline ends. CDR1 SGHAT and CDR2 FQNNGV come from the germline V gene. CDR3 loop: CASSSITSGNTIYF. CDR3 nucleotide sequence: TGTGCCAGCAGCTCTATTACCTCTGGAAACACCATATATTTT. Complete variable domain (other parts from reference TRBV11-2 and TRBJ1-3): EAGVAQSPRYKIIEKRQSVAFWCNPISGHATLYWYQQILGQGPKLLIQFQNNGVVDDSQLPKDRFSAERLKGVDSTLKIQPAKLEDSAVYLCASSSITSGNTIYFGEGSWLTVV.

This clone was seen only a few times. The V call is TRBV10-1, the J call TRBJ2-5; D is tentatively TRBD1 or TRBD2 (5 bases each). The CDR3 consists of 12 residues. CDR1 and CDR2 (germline): WNHNN, SYGVQD (reference sequence). V was trimmed by 8 bases and J by 5 bases, leaving 12 bases between them. The CDR3 is CASPGEGETQYF. CDR3 in DNA: TGCGCCAGCCCGGGTGAGGGGGAGACCCAGTACTTC.

The J gene is TRBJ1-1, the V gene TRBV4-2; D gene ambiguous. The CDR3 runs to 13 residues. From germline, CDR1 is LGHNA and CDR2 YNFKEQ. V lost 6 bases and J lost 6, with 14 bases in between. The CDR3 DNA reads TGTGCCAGCAGATCGAGGGATGCAGCTGAAGCTTTCTTT. Encoded protein: CASRSRDAAEAFF.

A few counts support this clone. The V gene is TRBV5-4, the J gene TRBJ2-5; D may be TRBD1 or TRBD2 (5 bases each). The germline V gene has CDR1 SGHNT and CDR2 YYREEE (reference sequence). Trimming shortened V by 2 bases and J by 4 bases, and 9 bases separated the two germline ends. CDR3 length: 13 residues. For the CDR3, the DNA is TGTGCCAGCAGCTTCCCAGGGACAGAGACCCAGTACTTC. Translating it yields CASSFPGTETQYF.

The chain couples TRBV28 to TRBJ2-7; D perhaps matches TRBD2 (6 bases). Trimming stripped 6 bases from V and 1 base from J, with 16 bases between. The V gene's germline CDR1 is MDHEN and CDR2 SYDVKM. The CDR3 consists of 15 residues. CDR3: CASRPGTFFSYEQYF. DNA for the CDR3: TGTGCCAGCAGACCCGGGACTTTTTTTTCCTACGAGCAGTACTTC.